This TCR beta chain appears in the sequencing data of a study of beta chain features in type 1 diabetes. Overall study context: Sorted cell examination encompassed 85 million to 140 million cells across all samples.

From germline, CDR1 is GTSNPN and CDR2 SVGIG (reference sequence). V trimming: 1 base; J trimming: 5 bases; junction bases outside the gene matches: 1. The CDR3 has 12 residues. This clone has just a few counts. The antigen remains undetermined. The same CDR3 is also encoded by other DNA sequences in this sample. Every bit of the isolated RNA underwent reverse transcription, so sequencing read expressed TCRB transcripts. Profiled with immunoSEQ multiplex PCR; TCRdb holds only in-frame clones, not every one. The table shows nearly 350,000 clones, with about a tenth occurring only once. General study results and limits: Type 1 diabetes patients showed a moderate but significant shortening of TCRB CDR3s in all four CD4+ subsets. Any HLA effect on TCRB rearrangement was left unresolved by small sub-analyses.

Only one heparinised blood draw was taken per donor, and its volume averaged approximately 0.11 L. Isolation of CD4+ naive, central memory, regulatory and stem cell-like memory cells was achieved by sorting via CD45RO/CCR7/CD25/CD127/CD95/CD27. The V and J genes are TRBV30 and TRBJ1-1; 7 nucleotides align to TRBD1. This receptor was taken from a man aged 30 to 39 with type 1 diabetes. Material for sequencing was central memory CD4+ T cells from blood. The CDR3 region has the DNA TGTGCCTGGAGTGCAGGGGGGACTGAAGCTTTCTTT. Its protein product is CAWSAGGTEAFF.